A selection of T cell receptor beta chains follows, all from one sample in a study of shared T cell receptors in the human thymus. This table comes from immunoSEQ multiplex PCR, and its TCRdb copy is limited to in-frame clones, with some not included. The sample holds hundreds of thousands of clones; about 87% are singletons and the top ten take roughly 0.0087%. These data also formed part of another study, on human thymus T cells.

The sample taken for sequencing was thymocytes. All receptors derive from a boy under two years old with a congenital heart defect. Both conserved end residues are part of each CDR3. The D gene is left open where the match is weak. Clone size is shown for a subset of rows, as once, few, many or a class of expanded clone.

TRBJ2-7	TRBD2	TRBV25-1	.	CASSNLAGRYF	TGTGCCAGCAGTAACTTAGCGGGCCGGTACTTC
TRBJ2-5	.	TRBV5-6	.	CASSFVWKTGPWETQYF	TGTGCCAGCAGCTTCGTTTGGAAAACAGGGCCTTGGGAGACCCAGTACTTC
TRBJ2-1	.	TRBV14	once	CASSQDGSSRYPPFNLYNEQFF	TGTGCCAGCAGCCAAGATGGTTCTTCTCGCTATCCCCCTTTTAATTTGTACAATGAGCAGTTCTTC
TRBJ1-5	TRBD1	TRBV15	.	CATSNQGAPGYYSNQPQHF	TGTGCCACCAGCAACCAGGGGGCTCCGGGATATTATAGCAATCAGCCCCAGCATTTT
TRBJ1-2	TRBD1	TRBV2	.	CATLEGQGGGYTF	TGTGCCACCCTCGAAGGACAGGGTGGTGGCTACACCTTC
TRBJ2-3	.	TRBV19	.	CASSIQQGRPDTQYF	TGTGCCAGTAGTATTCAACAGGGCAGGCCAGATACGCAGTATTTT
TRBJ2-5	.	TRBV20-1	.	CSAISQETQYF	TGCAGTGCTATTTCACAAGAGACCCAGTACTTC
TRBJ1-5	TRBD1	TRBV6-4	.	CASSGTAGGQPQHF	TGTGCCAGCAGCGGAACCGCAGGGGGACAGCCCCAGCATTTT
TRBJ1-4	.	TRBV27	.	CASSCRVNEKLFF	TGTGCCAGCAGTTGCAGGGTGAATGAAAAACTGTTTTTT
TRBJ1-4	TRBD1	TRBV29-1	.	CSVVEQGRNEKLFF	TGCAGCGTTGTGGAACAGGGGCGGAATGAAAAACTGTTTTTT
TRBJ2-3	TRBD2	TRBV4-2	.	CASSQLTTSGYTDTQYF	TGTGCCAGCAGCCAACTCACGACTAGCGGGTACACAGATACGCAGTATTTT
TRBJ2-7	.	TRBV29-1	.	CSVVPGLSYEQYF	TGCAGCGTTGTTCCAGGACTTTCCTACGAGCAGTACTTC
TRBJ2-2	TRBD2	TRBV2	.	CAIKVPLLAVQGTGELFF	TGTGCCATCAAGGTACCCTTACTAGCGGTCCAGGGCACCGGGGAGCTGTTTTTT
TRBJ2-1	.	TRBV4-3	.	CASSQGPAGNEQFF	TGCGCCAGCAGCCAAGGTCCTGCGGGAAACGAGCAGTTCTTC
TRBJ2-7	TRBD1	TRBV15	.	CATSRDNRGPYEQYF	TGTGCCACCAGCAGAGATAACAGGGGACCCTACGAGCAGTACTTC
TRBJ1-4	.	TRBV11-2	.	CASSLEDKGGKLFF	TGTGCCAGCAGCTTAGAGGACAAAGGGGGAAAACTGTTTTTT
TRBJ2-7	.	TRBV7-9	.	CASSLRGDDYEQYF	TGTGCCAGCAGCCTTCGGGGAGATGACTACGAGCAGTACTTC
TRBJ2-7	.	TRBV7-2	.	CASTRYWDKEGEQYF	TGTGCCAGCACGAGGTACTGGGATAAAGAGGGCGAGCAGTACTTC
TRBJ2-2	TRBD2	TRBV4-3	.	CASSQELTSGVENTGELFF	TGCGCCAGCAGCCAAGAACTTACTAGCGGGGTTGAAAACACCGGGGAGCTGTTTTTT
TRBJ2-7	.	TRBV4-1	few	CASSSRTDSYEQYF	TGCGCCAGCAGCTCTAGGACAGACTCCTACGAGCAGTACTTC
TRBJ1-2	.	TRBV6-5	.	CASSYSFNYGYTF	TGTGCCAGCAGTTACAGCTTCAACTATGGCTACACCTTC
TRBJ1-5	.	TRBV10-2	.	CASSDPDNQPQHF	TGCGCCAGCAGTGATCCAGATAATCAGCCCCAGCATTTT
TRBJ1-6	.	TRBV18	.	CASSSPGDHSPLHF	TGTGCCAGCTCATCCCCAGGGGATCATTCACCCCTCCACTTT
TRBJ2-1	TRBD2	TRBV5-1	.	CASSLALGLAGRNEQFF	TGCGCCAGCAGCTTGGCCCTGGGACTAGCGGGCCGCAATGAGCAGTTCTTC
TRBJ2-5	.	TRBV7-8	once	CASSLEEVPQETQYF	TGTGCCAGCAGCTTAGAGGAGGTACCTCAAGAGACCCAGTACTTC
TRBJ2-7	.	TRBV4-1	once	CASSQGQVPYEQYF	TGCGCCAGCAGCCAAGGACAGGTCCCCTACGAGCAGTACTTC
TRBJ2-1	TRBD2	TRBV5-1	.	CASSRGPGGLAGGSDNEQFF	TGCGCCAGCAGCCGGGGCCCAGGGGGATTAGCGGGGGGATCGGACAATGAGCAGTTCTTC
TRBJ1-1	TRBD1	TRBV4-3	.	CASSQEDRGWTEAFF	TGCGCCAGCAGCCAGGAGGACAGGGGGTGGACTGAAGCTTTCTTT
TRBJ1-5	TRBD1	TRBV19	few	CASSIGGTAGGVGSNQPQHF	TGTGCCAGTAGTATTGGGGGGACAGCAGGTGGGGTTGGAAGCAATCAGCCCCAGCATTTT
TRBJ1-2	.	TRBV14	.	CASSQAVDSYGYTF	TGTGCCAGCAGCCAAGCCGTGGACTCGTATGGCTACACCTTC
TRBJ1-3	.	TRBV11-2	.	CASSLIDPGRSGNTIYF	TGTGCCAGCAGCTTAATTGACCCAGGTCGATCAGGAAACACCATATATTTT
TRBJ1-1	TRBD1	TRBV5-1	.	CASSFGRQGELNTEAFF	TGCGCCAGCAGCTTTGGGAGACAGGGGGAATTGAACACTGAAGCTTTCTTT
TRBJ1-5	.	TRBV19	.	CASTLAGVRQPQHF	TGTGCCAGTACCCTTGCAGGGGTGCGGCAGCCCCAGCATTTT
TRBJ1-2	TRBD1	TRBV27	.	CASSAPDRGQLNGYTF	TGTGCCAGCAGTGCTCCGGACAGGGGGCAATTAAATGGCTACACCTTC
TRBJ1-4	TRBD1	TRBV5-1	.	CASSPLPGTGRGWGEKLFF	TGCGCCAGCAGCCCTCTTCCCGGGACAGGGAGAGGGTGGGGTGAAAAACTGTTTTTT
TRBJ2-7	TRBD1	TRBV7-9	.	CASSPETGGSYEQYF	TGTGCCAGCAGCCCCGAGACAGGGGGGTCCTACGAGCAGTACTTC
TRBJ2-1	TRBD2	TRBV4-2	.	CASSQTGGDNNEQFF	TGTGCCAGCAGCCAAACGGGGGGGGATAACAATGAGCAGTTCTTC
TRBJ2-7	.	TRBV7-9	.	CASSPNPDSRNFYEQYF	TGTGCCAGCAGTCCAAACCCCGACTCCCGCAACTTCTACGAGCAGTACTTC
TRBJ2-7	.	TRBV27	.	CASSLIQGSSYEQYF	TGTGCCAGCAGTTTAATCCAGGGGTCTAGCTACGAGCAGTACTTC
TRBJ2-3	TRBD2	TRBV5-1	.	CASSTGTSGKSTDTQYF	TGCGCCAGCAGTACCGGGACTAGCGGGAAAAGCACAGATACGCAGTATTTT
TRBJ1-4	TRBD1	TRBV9	.	CASSATQGALNEKLFF	TGTGCCAGCAGCGCAACACAGGGGGCTTTAAATGAAAAACTGTTTTTT
TRBJ1-1	TRBD1	TRBV28	.	CASSFRQGASTEAFF	TGTGCCAGCAGTTTCAGACAGGGGGCGAGCACTGAAGCTTTCTTT
TRBJ2-3	TRBD1	TRBV10-3	.	CATAIRSQGTEHTDTQYF	TGTGCCACCGCGATTAGATCCCAAGGGACAGAACACACAGATACGCAGTATTTT
TRBJ1-2	.	TRBV11-2	.	CASSLDRLEGFSYGYTF	TGTGCCAGCAGCTTAGATCGTCTGGAGGGGTTCAGCTATGGCTACACCTTC
TRBJ1-2	.	TRBV14	.	CASSQGAQGTSLGYTF	TGTGCCAGCAGCCAAGGGGCTCAGGGGACCTCCTTGGGCTACACCTTC
TRBJ2-7	TRBD2	TRBV11-2	.	CASSLGSSGAASYEQYF	TGTGCCAGCAGCTTAGGATCGAGCGGGGCGGCGAGCTACGAGCAGTACTTC
TRBJ2-5	.	TRBV2	.	CASSEVIRGQETQYF	TGTGCCAGCAGTGAAGTCATACGGGGACAAGAGACCCAGTACTTC
TRBJ1-5	.	TRBV6-1	.	CASNRPGNQPQHF	TGTGCCAGCAACCGGCCAGGGAATCAGCCCCAGCATTTT
TRBJ1-1	.	TRBV28	.	CASSPAREGTVTEAFF	TGTGCCAGCAGTCCCGCGCGAGAGGGAACGGTCACTGAAGCTTTCTTT
TRBJ2-3	TRBD2	TRBV5-8	.	CIGGGGPYTQYF	TGCATCGGGGGGGGAGGGCCATATACGCAGTATTTT
TRBJ2-1	TRBD1	TRBV4-3	.	CASSQLWDRDYNEQFF	TGCGCCAGCAGCCAATTGTGGGACAGGGATTACAATGAGCAGTTCTTC
TRBJ1-5	TRBD1	TRBV6-5	.	CASRSQGEVNQPQHF	TGTGCCAGCAGATCACAGGGGGAGGTGAATCAGCCCCAGCATTTT
TRBJ2-3	TRBD2	TRBV5-6	.	CASSPPGLADSTDTQYF	TGTGCCAGCAGCCCCCCGGGACTAGCGGATAGCACAGATACGCAGTATTTT
TRBJ2-7	TRBD2	TRBV4-3	.	CASSPERLAGPYEQYF	TGCGCCAGCAGCCCGGAACGACTAGCGGGTCCCTACGAGCAGTACTTC
TRBJ2-1	.	TRBV14	.	CASSPSEVSSYNEQFF	TGTGCCAGCAGCCCGTCGGAGGTAAGCTCCTACAATGAGCAGTTCTTC
TRBJ2-1	TRBD2	TRBV7-6	once	CASSLLAGVASYNEQFF	TGTGCCAGCAGCTTACTAGCGGGGGTAGCGTCCTACAATGAGCAGTTCTTC
TRBJ1-6	.	TRBV18	.	CASSPRGGSSYNSPLHF	TGTGCCAGCTCACCACGAGGAGGAAGCTCCTATAATTCACCCCTCCACTTT
TRBJ2-1	TRBD2	TRBV19	.	CASSMSLAGGPCCSYNEQFF	TGTGCCAGTAGTATGTCCCTAGCGGGAGGACCCTGCTGCTCCTACAATGAGCAGTTCTTC
TRBJ1-5	TRBD1	TRBV27	.	CASSPSCLRTGVSNQPQHF	TGTGCCAGCAGCCCTTCCTGTTTACGGACAGGGGTTAGCAATCAGCCCCAGCATTTT